Included here is one T cell receptor beta chain sequence, with context. Selected positively for CCR7 and CD45RO-negative, naive CD8 cells excluded terminally differentiated effector memory CD45RA+ cells. This sample was taken from a study of shared clonotypes between healthy human individuals. V was cut by 0 bases and J by 5 bases, with 11 bases left in between. CDR3 size: 14 residues. From germline, CDR1 is SGDLS and CDR2 YYNGEE. Here immunoSEQ multiplex PCR was the method, and the copy in TCRdb shows in-frame clones only, minus some. This table holds about 870,000 clones, around 92% found once. This rearrangement joins TRBV9 to TRBJ2-5, with D hard to call. The TCR originated in a young man in good health. Sequenced sample: naive CD8+ T cells sorted from blood. CDR3: CASSVDGVQETQYF. As DNA, the CDR3 is TGTGCCAGCAGCGTAGATGGGGTCCAGGAGACCCAGTACTTC.